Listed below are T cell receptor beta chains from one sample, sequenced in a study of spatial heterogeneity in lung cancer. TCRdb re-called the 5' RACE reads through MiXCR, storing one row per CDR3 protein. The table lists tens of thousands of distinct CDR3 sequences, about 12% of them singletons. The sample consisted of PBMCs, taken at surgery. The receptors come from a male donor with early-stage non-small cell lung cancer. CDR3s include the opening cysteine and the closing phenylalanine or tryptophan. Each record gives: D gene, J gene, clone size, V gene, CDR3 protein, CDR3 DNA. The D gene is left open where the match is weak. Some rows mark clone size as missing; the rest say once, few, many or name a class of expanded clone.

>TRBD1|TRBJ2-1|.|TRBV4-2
CASSQEQQGAGNEQFF
TGTGCCAGCAGCCAAGAGCAACAGGGGGCTGGGAATGAGCAGTTCTTC
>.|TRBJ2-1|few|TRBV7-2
CASSLVRGSDEQFF
TGTGCCAGCAGCTTAGTAAGGGGCTCGGATGAGCAGTTCTTC
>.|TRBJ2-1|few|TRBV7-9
CASSLRVENEQFF
TGTGCCAGCAGCTTAAGGGTAGAAAATGAGCAGTTCTTC
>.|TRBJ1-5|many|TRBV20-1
CSASQDSNQPQHF
TGCAGTGCTAGCCAGGATAGCAATCAGCCCCAGCATTTT
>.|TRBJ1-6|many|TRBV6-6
CASSTGGPLHF
TGTGCCAGCAGTACGGGGGGACCCCTCCACTTT
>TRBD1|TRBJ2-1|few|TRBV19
CASSVDRGLFDEQFF
TGTGCCAGTAGTGTCGACAGGGGGCTCTTCGATGAGCAGTTCTTC
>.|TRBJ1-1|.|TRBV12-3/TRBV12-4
CASSLGRSPRMNTEAFF
TGTGCCAGCAGTTTAGGGCGCAGTCCCCGGATGAACACTGAAGCTTTCTTT
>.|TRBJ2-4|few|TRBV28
CASSLTGRGNIQYF
TGTGCCAGCAGTTTAACAGGCCGCGGGAACATTCAGTACTTC
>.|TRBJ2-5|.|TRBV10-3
CAITKDRQETQYF
TGTGCCATCACCAAAGACAGGCAAGAGACCCAGTACTTC
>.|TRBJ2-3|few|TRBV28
CASSPTRGTDTQYF
TGTGCCAGCAGTCCCACCCGGGGCACAGATACGCAGTATTTT
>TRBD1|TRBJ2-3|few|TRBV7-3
CASSARQGAADTQYF
TGTGCCAGCAGTGCGCGGCAGGGGGCCGCGGATACGCAGTATTTT
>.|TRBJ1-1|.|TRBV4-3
CASSQKGGGTEAFF
TGCGCCAGCAGCCAAAAGGGAGGTGGCACTGAAGCTTTCTTT
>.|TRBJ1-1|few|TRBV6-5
CATGLADWAFF
TGTGCCACCGGGCTTGCGGATTGGGCTTTCTTT
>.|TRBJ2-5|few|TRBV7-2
CASSPVRGRQETQYF
TGTGCCAGCAGCCCTGTCCGCGGGCGGCAAGAGACCCAGTACTTC
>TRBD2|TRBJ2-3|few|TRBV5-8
CASSFRLAGEGTQYF
TGTGCCAGCAGCTTCCGACTAGCGGGAGAAGGCACGCAGTATTTT
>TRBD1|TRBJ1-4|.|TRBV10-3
CATRQGNEKLFF
TGTGCCACCCGACAGGGAAATGAAAAACTGTTTTTT
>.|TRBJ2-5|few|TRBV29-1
CSVVGTTDLETQYF
TGCAGCGTTGTGGGGACGACAGATTTGGAGACCCAGTACTTC
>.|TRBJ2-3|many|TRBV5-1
CASSSQGPHTDTQYF
TGCGCCAGCAGCTCACAGGGCCCTCACACAGATACGCAGTATTTT
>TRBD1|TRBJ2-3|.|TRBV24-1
CATRDMTGPDTQYF
TGTGCCACCAGGGATATGACAGGGCCAGATACGCAGTATTTT
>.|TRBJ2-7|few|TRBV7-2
CASSLVQGTYEQYF
TGTGCCAGCAGCTTAGTTCAGGGCACCTACGAGCAGTACTTC
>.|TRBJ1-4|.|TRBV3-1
CASSQATNEKLFF
TGTGCCAGCAGCCAGGCAACTAATGAAAAACTGTTTTTT
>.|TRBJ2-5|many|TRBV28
CASSLRGRLLETQYF
TGTGCCAGCAGTTTGAGGGGACGGCTCTTAGAGACCCAGTACTTC
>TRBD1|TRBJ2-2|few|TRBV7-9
CASSSPPGQANTGELFF
TGTGCCAGCAGCTCCCCGCCGGGACAGGCAAACACCGGGGAGCTGTTTTTT
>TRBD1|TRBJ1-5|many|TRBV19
CATNPTRGQALLNQPQHF
TGTGCCACCAACCCTACAAGGGGGCAGGCTCTCCTCAATCAGCCCCAGCATTTT
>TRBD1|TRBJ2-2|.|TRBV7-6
CASSVDRGGTGELFF
TGTGCCAGCAGCGTCGACAGGGGCGGCACCGGGGAGCTGTTTTTT
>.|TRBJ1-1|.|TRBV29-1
CSVGAKTEAFF
TGCAGCGTTGGGGCAAAGACTGAAGCTTTCTTT
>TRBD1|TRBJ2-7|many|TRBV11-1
CASRSGTGGLYEQYF
TGTGCCAGCAGGTCCGGGACAGGGGGCCTGTACGAGCAGTACTTC
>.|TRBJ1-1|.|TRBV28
CASSLAGGLDTEAFF
TGTGCCAGCAGTCTGGCTGGGGGATTGGACACTGAAGCTTTCTTT
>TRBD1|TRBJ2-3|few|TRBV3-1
CASSLSGTGGSDTQYF
TGTGCCAGCAGCCTTAGCGGGACAGGGGGGTCAGATACGCAGTATTTT
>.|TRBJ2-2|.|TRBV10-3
CAISVRAGTGAGELFF
TGTGCCATCAGTGTAAGGGCGGGAACTGGCGCCGGGGAGCTGTTTTTT
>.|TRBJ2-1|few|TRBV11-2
CASSLGNYNEQFF
TGTGCCAGCAGCTTAGGTAACTACAATGAGCAGTTCTTC
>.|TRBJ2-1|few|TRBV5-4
CASTLVNEQFF
TGTGCCAGCACCCTCGTAAATGAGCAGTTCTTC
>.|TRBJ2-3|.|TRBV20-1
CSCEKYTDTQYF
TGCAGTTGCGAAAAGTACACAGATACGCAGTATTTT
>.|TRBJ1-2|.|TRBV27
CASSLSVRQDYGYTF
TGTGCCAGCAGTTTATCGGTACGACAGGACTATGGCTACACCTTC
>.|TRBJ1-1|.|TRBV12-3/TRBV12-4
CASSFGMNTEAFF
TGTGCCAGCAGTTTCGGTATGAACACTGAAGCTTTCTTT
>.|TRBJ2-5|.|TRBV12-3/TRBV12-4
CASSLLGQPGGAQYF
TGTGCCAGCAGTTTATTAGGACAGCCCGGCGGAGCCCAGTACTTC